This T cell receptor beta chain was captured in a study of shared clonotypes between healthy human individuals. The V and J ends lost 2 bases and 2 bases, in that order; junction bases with no gene match: 8. This CDR3 has 16 residues. Germline V gene data show CDR1 as MNHEY and CDR2 as SVGAGI. The assay was run at deep level. Genomic DNA per cell subset filled all wells of several immunoSEQ plates. Using immunoSEQ multiplex PCR, the repertoire was profiled, and TCRdb retains in-frame clones only, with some absent. The data contain around 1.1 million clones, about 80% of them seen just once; the ten biggest clones take up 0.89%.

The chain links TRBV6-5 to TRBJ1-1; TRBD1 agrees at 7 bases. The clonotype comes from a man between 18 and 29 years old in good health. Some clones in this sample may be carry-over from other donors' samples. The specimen was memory CD4+ T cells from PBMCs. Subset here: CD45RA-negative fraction. The CDR3 DNA follows: TGTGCCAGCAGTTACGGTAGGGGGCTTCTTAACACTGAAGCTTTCTTT. Translated, it gives CASSYGRGLLNTEAFF.